This T cell receptor (beta chain) was sequenced for a study of CD8+ T cells in alopecia areata. Study observations and caveats: One nonresponder leaves baseline CD8+ expansion's link to response uncertain.

This clone came up many times. Its specificity is unknown. Described treatment: oral pan-JAK inhibitor, 5-10 mg twice daily. V was clipped by 2 bases and J by 6 bases; unmatched bases: 6. The germline V gene encodes CDR1 LNHDA and CDR2 SQIVND (reference sequence). The CDR3 has 15 residues. Investigators isolated RNA and reverse transcribed it into cDNA to act as the sequencing template. The repertoire was sequenced with immunoSEQ multiplex PCR; TCRdb's copy has only in-frame clones and lacks some. The sample has 200,000 or so clones, about 40% seen once. Sequenced here: CD4+ T cells sorted from blood, sampled around week 36, from a patient treated with tofacitinib. The TCR was taken from a human donor with alopecia areata. The chain has TRBV19 and TRBJ2-1; 8 bases match TRBD2. The CDR3 DNA sequence: TGTGCCAGTAGTATAACAGCGGGAGTGGGCAATGAGCAGTTCTTC. It yields the protein CASSITAGVGNEQFF.